The present TCR beta chain was sequenced within a study of siplizumab effects on memory and regulatory T cells (dated by TCRdb to the late 2010s). Broadly, across the study: The study examined how the anti-CD2 antibody siplizumab affects alloreactive T-cell subsets in allogeneic mixed lymphocyte reactions built from human PBMCs.

The paper's findings and limits, for the study overall: Because sequences below about 10^-5 frequency were poorly captured, only a minor fraction of alloreactive clones could be mapped to unstimulated subsets. Roughly 80-97% of proliferating CD4+ or CD8+ clones could not be assigned a naive or memory phenotype. Compared with memory T cells, unstimulated naive T cells appeared more diverse, and naive cells seemed to make a substantial contribution to the alloresponse. Among mappable alloreactive CD4+ clones, an average Treg-derived fraction of almost 70% was observed with siplizumab, compared with around 28% in control reactions. The cumulative frequency of alloreactive sequences traceable to unstimulated CD4+ memory T cells was significantly reduced by siplizumab. Whether proliferating Tregs from siplizumab cultures actually had suppressive function was not functionally confirmed.

CDR1 and CDR2 are read off the germline V gene (reference sequence) as MNHEY and SMNVEV. V is cut by 4 bases and J by 3 bases, and the space between the germline ends is 10 bases. From the cysteine through the phenylalanine, the CDR3 covers 13 amino acids. Solely the CDR3 DNA is kept, with 39 bases framed from the first base. As regards this clone: Its cognate antigen has yet to be identified. There are no base qualities to consult, and no much larger clone falls within one base.

In addition, sequencing in three donor pairs included unstimulated CD8+ effector memory subsets alongside CD4+ naive, CD8+ naive, CD8+ TEMRA and CD4+ memory subsets. Sorted unstimulated T cells and proliferating T cells recovered from mixed lymphocyte reactions were subjected to TCRbeta CDR3 sequencing. Fresh whole blood from ten HLA-typed healthy donors was used as the source from which PBMCs were isolated. Library prep was done by the immunoSEQ multiplex PCR assay. Approximately 93,000 TCR templates per sample were assayed by the deep sequencing platform. Genomic DNA extracted from sorted T cells was used for TCRbeta CDR3 sequencing. Per the authors' processing: Clonal analysis of TCRbeta CDR3 data was done in the R programming language. Comparing unstimulated samples against CFSE-low samples taken after the reaction was how alloreactive CD4+ and CD8+ clones were defined. Regulatory or non-regulatory origin was assigned to alloreactive CD4+ clones by matching of sequences to sorted unstimulated Treg and non-Treg repertoires. The immuneACCESS repertoire file appears here via TCRdb, limited to in-frame rearrangements. These files lack a portion of the clones; in checked studies, under half of the deficit traces to unresolved V genes, and the cause of the others is not known. V, J and clone size are taken as reported in that table, and D and trimming were inferred from the DNA itself. Counted in this sample were tens of thousands of clones; 95% to 98% of them appeared once. Roughly 1.1% of the sample lies in the top ten.

The chain is encoded by TRBV27 joined to TRBJ2-7; a weak D assignment points to TRBD2 (5 bases agree). The clonotype comes from a human donor in good health. The sample taken for sequencing was naive CD8+ T cells sorted from blood. What this sample's cell subset or site label stands for: unstimulated naive T cells. The nucleotides read TGTGCCAGCAGTTACGGGATTTTCTACGAGCAGTACTTC. Its translation reads: CASSYGIFYEQYF.